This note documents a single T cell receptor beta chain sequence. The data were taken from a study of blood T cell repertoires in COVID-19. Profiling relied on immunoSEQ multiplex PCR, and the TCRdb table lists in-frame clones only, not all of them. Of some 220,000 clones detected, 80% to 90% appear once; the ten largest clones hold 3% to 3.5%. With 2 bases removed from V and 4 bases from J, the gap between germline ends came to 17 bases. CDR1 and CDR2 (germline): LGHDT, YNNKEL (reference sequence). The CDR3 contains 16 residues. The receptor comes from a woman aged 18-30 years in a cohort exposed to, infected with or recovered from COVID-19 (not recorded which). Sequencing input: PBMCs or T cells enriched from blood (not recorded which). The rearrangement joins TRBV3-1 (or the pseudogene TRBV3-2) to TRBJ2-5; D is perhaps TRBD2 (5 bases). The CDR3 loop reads CASSQSSSAAPETQYF. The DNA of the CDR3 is TGTGCCAGCAGCCAAAGTAGTAGCGCCGCCCCAGAGACCCAGTACTTC.